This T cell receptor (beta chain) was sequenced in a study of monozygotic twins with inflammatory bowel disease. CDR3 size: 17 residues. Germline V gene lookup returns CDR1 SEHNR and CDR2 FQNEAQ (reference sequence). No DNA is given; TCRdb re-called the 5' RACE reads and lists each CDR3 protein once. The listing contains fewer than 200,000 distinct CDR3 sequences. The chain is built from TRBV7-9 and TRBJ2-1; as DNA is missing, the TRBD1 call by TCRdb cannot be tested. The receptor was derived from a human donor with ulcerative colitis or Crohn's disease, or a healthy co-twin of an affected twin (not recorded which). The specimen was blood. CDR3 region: CASSLPLRVSSYNEQFF.